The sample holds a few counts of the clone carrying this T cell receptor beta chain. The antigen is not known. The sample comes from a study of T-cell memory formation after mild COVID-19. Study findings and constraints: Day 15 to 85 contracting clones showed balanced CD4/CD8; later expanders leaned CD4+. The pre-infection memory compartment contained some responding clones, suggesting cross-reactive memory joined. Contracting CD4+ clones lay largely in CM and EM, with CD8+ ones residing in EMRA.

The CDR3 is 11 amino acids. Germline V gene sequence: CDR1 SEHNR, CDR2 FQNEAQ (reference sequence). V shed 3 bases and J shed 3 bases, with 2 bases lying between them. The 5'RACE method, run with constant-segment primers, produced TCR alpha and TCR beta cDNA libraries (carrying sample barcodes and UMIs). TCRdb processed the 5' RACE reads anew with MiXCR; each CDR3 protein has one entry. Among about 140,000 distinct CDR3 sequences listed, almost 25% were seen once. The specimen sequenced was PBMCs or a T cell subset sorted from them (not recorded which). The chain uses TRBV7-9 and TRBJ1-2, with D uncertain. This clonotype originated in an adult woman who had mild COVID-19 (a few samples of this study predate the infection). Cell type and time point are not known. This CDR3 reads CASSFDYGYTF. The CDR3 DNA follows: TGTGCCAGCAGCTTTGACTATGGCTACACCTTC.